The present TCR beta chain was sequenced within a study of blood T cells in healthy people across ages. With a J-beta primer mix and a sample-barcoded 5' primer, a second PCR ran about 7 to 11 cycles. MiXCR, run by TCRdb on the 5' RACE reads, gives a single entry per CDR3 protein. The sample lists 650,000 to 700,000 distinct CDR3 sequences; about 32% were seen once. Study-wide results and caveats: TCR beta diversity, measured per million T cells, fell in a roughly linear way with age.

Germline V gene data show CDR1 as LGHNA and CDR2 as YNFKEQ. This CDR3 region has 16 residues. V was cut by 1 base and J by 1 base, with 12 bases left in between. This clonotype was seen repeatedly, ten times or more. Antigen unknown. The source of this sequence is a woman of 80 years or more in good health. The sequenced sample was blood. The gene calls are TRBV4-2 and TRBJ2-3; either TRBD1 or TRBD2 may supply D (6 bases each). CDR3 DNA: TGTGCCAGCAGCCAAGCGGGGGCTGTAGGCACAGATACGCAGTATTTT. Translating gives CASSQAGAVGTDTQYF.